This TCR beta chain was sequenced for a study of Ad26.COV2.S vaccination and SARS-CoV-2 variants. The protocol was immunoSEQ multiplex PCR, while the TCRdb copy is restricted to in-frame clones and leaves out a portion. The profile covers about 410,000 clones, with approximately 86% appearing a single time and around 3.4% taken by the ten largest. Notes on the study in general: Possibly, TCR breadth and depth analyses underestimated total T cell responses.

Regarding this clone: Its antigen is not identified.

The treatment here: around 19 received Ad26.COV2.S at low or high dose, single or two shots; 5 received placebo; per-sample allocation not given. Sampling was done on day 63 after the first vaccine or placebo injection. Germline-derived CDR1 and CDR2 are LGHNT and FRNRAP. J was trimmed by 0 bases and V by 3 bases; bases with no gene match: 5. This CDR3 is 16 amino acids long. This clonotype was obtained from a person aged 18-60 years who received the Ad26.COV2.S COVID-19 vaccine or a placebo. The J gene is TRBJ2-7, the V gene TRBV12-5; 10 bases fit TRBD1. Sequencing was performed on peripheral blood, taken in a trial of Ad26.COV2.S vaccine versus placebo. CDR3 nucleotide sequence: TGTGCTAGTGGTTTCCCTTGGACAGGGGGCTCCTACGAGCAGTACTTC. Amino acid sequence: CASGFPWTGGSYEQYF. The entire variable domain, with the rest obtained from reference TRBV12-5 and TRBJ2-7, is as follows: DARVTQTPRHKVTEMGQEVTMRCQPILGHNTVFWYRQTMMQGLELLAYFRNRAPLDDSGMPKDRFSAEMPDATLATLKIQPSEPRDSAVYFCASGFPWTGGSYEQYFGPGTRLTVT.